This is a list of T cell receptor beta chains from one sample in a study of blood T cell repertoires in COVID-19. The table came from immunoSEQ multiplex PCR; TCRdb's copy has only in-frame clones and leaves some out. The data contain fewer than 200,000 clones, over 75% of them singletons. The sample was peripheral blood. These receptor sequences come from a man aged 60 to 75 who had recovered from COVID-19. CDR3s include the opening cysteine and the closing phenylalanine or tryptophan. Each record gives: J gene, V gene, D gene, clone size, CDR3 DNA, CDR3 protein. The D gene is left open where the match is weak. Clone size is not always given. Where it is, it says once, few, many or a class for expanded clones.

>TRBJ2-2|TRBV7-3|TRBD2|few
TGTGCCAGCAGCCCGGGACTAGCAGGCACCGGGGAGCTGTTTTTT
CASSPGLAGTGELFF
>TRBJ1-5|TRBV6-6|-|few
TGTGCCAGCACTCGAGGGCAGGGAGGGGAGCCCCAGCATTTT
CASTRGQGGEPQHF
>TRBJ2-3|TRBV4-2|TRBD2|-
TGTGCCAGCAGCCAAGATAGAGCGGGGGGGCCCACAGATACGCAGTATTTT
CASSQDRAGGPTDTQYF
>TRBJ1-6|TRBV3-1/TRBV3-2|-|-
TGTGCCAGCAGCACTGACAGGCGGGATTCACCCCTCCACTTT
CASSTDRRDSPLHF
>TRBJ2-3|TRBV5-6|TRBD1|-
TGTGCCAGCAGCTTGGACAGGGGAGAGACAGATACGCAGTATTTT
CASSLDRGETDTQYF
>TRBJ1-2|TRBV19|-|once
TGTGCCAGTGAACGACAGGCTAACTATGGCTACACCTTC
CASERQANYGYTF
>TRBJ1-2|TRBV5-1|TRBD1|few
TGCGCCAGCAGCTCAAGACAGGGGGCCCGCTATGGCTACACCTTC
CASSSRQGARYGYTF
>TRBJ1-2|TRBV19|-|-
TGTGCCAGTAGCCCCCAGAGGGTTGGCTATGGCTACACCTTC
CASSPQRVGYGYTF
>TRBJ2-5|TRBV7-2|TRBD2|-
TGTGCCAGCAGCCTGTTTGGGGGCGGGGGGAAAGAGACCCAGTACTTC
CASSLFGGGGKETQYF
>TRBJ2-7|TRBV4-2|TRBD2|-
TGTGCCAGCAGCCAGTCAATAGCGGGGGGGCCCTACGAGCAGTACTTC
CASSQSIAGGPYEQYF
>TRBJ1-3|TRBV15|TRBD1|-
TGTGCCACCAGCGAGCGGGACAGGGCGGCTGACACCATATATTTT
CATSERDRAADTIYF
>TRBJ2-7|TRBV5-6|TRBD2|-
TGTGCCAGCAGCTTGGGTTCTAGCGGGGCGTTCTACGAGCAGTACTTC
CASSLGSSGAFYEQYF
>TRBJ1-3|TRBV6-5|TRBD1|-
TGTGCCAGCAGTCTCCAGGGGGTCTCTGGAAACACCATATATTTT
CASSLQGVSGNTIYF
>TRBJ2-2|TRBV15|TRBD2|many
TGTGCCACCAGCAGAGATGGGCTAGCGGGAGACGTCGGGTACACCGGGGAGCTGTTTTTT
CATSRDGLAGDVGYTGELFF
>TRBJ2-5|TRBV4-1|-|-
TGCGCCAGCAGCCGCACGCGGGACTCCAAAGAGACCCAGTACTTC
CASSRTRDSKETQYF
>TRBJ1-2|TRBV11-2|-|-
TGTGCCAGCAGCCCGACAGGTTCCTATGGCTACACCTTC
CASSPTGSYGYTF
>TRBJ2-3|TRBV18|TRBD2|-
TGTGCCAGCTCATTTCAGACTAGCGGGGGTTCTACAGATACGCAGTATTTT
CASSFQTSGGSTDTQYF